This TCR beta chain is drawn from a study (dated by TCRdb to 2015 to 2017). Concerning the study at large: The study examined whether tumor-infiltrating Tregs in breast cancer are drawn from blood Tregs or arise in situ by conversion from other CD4+ T cell subsets.

To purify naive CD4+ T cells, the Miltenyi Naive CD4+ T Cell Isolation kit was used, and CD25 microbeads served to deplete Tregs. Tregs, naive and memory CD4+ T cells from tumor, blood and ipsilateral draining lymph nodes of a few breast cancer patients underwent full-length TCR alpha and beta sequencing. Tumor tissue and lymph nodes obtained from ipsilateral axillary dissection were perfused with PBS, minced and then digested with collagenase I and hyaluronidase. FACS confirmed that the sorted cell populations were more than 90% pure. Notes on this clonotype: Its recognized antigen is unknown. Base qualities are not provided; no much larger clone lies one nucleotide away. This beta chain slipped into a library made for alpha chains as a stray read, so its size is not meaningful.

General conclusions and limits of the study: The TCR alpha and beta sequences of tumor-infiltrating Tregs showed the greatest overlap with tumor naive CD4+ T cells, followed by blood naive CD4+ T cells. The TCR gene usage of tumor memory CD4+ T cells clustered together with blood and lymph node memory CD4+ cells and with lymph node naive CD4+ cells. The larger-cohort validation was restricted to a single TCR beta V-J rearrangement rather than whole repertoires.

Full-length TCR variable regions were amplified by 5' RACE PCR using constant-region reverse primers, and then by semi-nested PCR using Nested Universal Primer A. The ReliaPrep RNA Cell Miniprep System was used to extract total RNA, which was then reverse transcribed into 5'RACE-ready cDNA with the SMARTer RACE 5'/3' Kit. Multiplex adaptors were used to barcode the full-length TCR alpha and beta libraries, which were then sequenced on an Illumina MiSeq. Per the source publication's procedure: For each of nine subset-tissue groups, sequencing data from the five patients were combined, and the groups were compared by unsupervised clustering of TCR gene usage. The Morisita-Horn index, with shared sequences weighted by their contribution to each repertoire, was used to calculate repertoire similarity. TCRdb took the public reads, trimmed them with fastp at Q25, ran MiXCR for clone calling and kept in-frame beta chains. Entries that share a CDR3 protein sequence are merged under the most common genes and DNA. Here the V and J calls rest on TCRdb's processing, not on the authors' analysis. This sample's records show about a hundred distinct CDR3 sequences.

The sample comprised tumor-infiltrating naive CD4+ T cells sorted from the breast tumor. The cell subset or site tag for this specimen amounts to: naive CD4+ T cells, CD4+CD45RA+CD25-. The TCR comes from a female donor with breast cancer.

The CDR3 in this case is CASSLASVDYTF. Here is the DNA: TGTGCCAGCAGTTTAGCCTCAGTTGACTACACCTTC. The V and J segments used are TRBV12-3 or TRBV12-4 and TRBJ1-2; no confident D gene assignment can be made. The CDR3 starts with the cysteine, ends with the phenylalanine, and has 12 residues. Just CDR3 DNA is preserved here, 36 bases in frame from base 1. Trimming takes 0 bases from V and 10 bases from J, and the germline ends sit 9 bases apart.